A single sample gave rise to the 32 T cell receptor beta chains below, sequenced in a study of blood T cell repertoires in COVID-19 (dated by TCRdb to 2019 to 2021). The library relied on the immunoSEQ multiplex PCR assay. TCRdb re-hosts the immuneACCESS table, in-frame sequences only. Its copies lack some clones; in the studies checked, an unresolved V gene accounts for under half of them, and the cause for the rest is not known. In this sample the table shows 110,000 or so clones, approximately 85% of which occur a single time. Together, the top ten hold around 2% of the sample. Sequencing was carried out using peripheral blood. These receptors all come from a human donor in a cohort sampled during active COVID-19.

The chain uses TRBV19 and TRBJ2-5, with 8 positions matching TRBD1. The V gene's germline CDR1 is LNHDA and CDR2 SQIVND (reference sequence). The CDR3 totals 14 residues. Trimming removed 3 bases from V and 4 bases from J; junction bases left unmatched: 4. The CDR3: CASSMGGQVETQYF. In DNA, the CDR3 is TGTGCCAGTAGTATGGGGGGACAGGTAGAGACCCAGTACTTC.

The CDR3 protein is CASSTGGYQETQYF. The CDR3 coding sequence is TGTGCCAGCAGCACAGGGGGGTACCAAGAGACCCAGTACTTC. The genes are TRBV7-2 and TRBJ2-5; 8 bases align to TRBD1. Trimming removed 5 bases from V and 0 bases from J; junction bases left unmatched: 2. CDR3 length: 14 residues. The V gene's germline CDR1 is SGHTA and CDR2 FQGNSA.

The chain employs TRBV10-1 and TRBJ2-3, with 7 positions matching TRBD2. The V and J ends lost 5 bases and 5 bases, in that order; junction bases with no gene match: 10. The CDR3 length is 15 residues. Germline V gene sequence: CDR1 WNHNN, CDR2 SYGVQD (reference sequence). The CDR3 bases are TGCGCCAGCAGTCAACTAGCCCCGGGAGGAGATACGCAGTATTTT. It encodes CASSQLAPGGDTQYF.

The chain joins TRBV7-2 to TRBJ2-3; 13 bases are shared with TRBD2. Germline V gene data show CDR1 as SGHTA and CDR2 as FQGNSA. This CDR3 is built from 17 residues. V gave up 2 bases and J gave up 3 bases; unmatched junction bases: 5. The CDR3 loop reads CASSLRTSGSGTDTQYF. As DNA, the CDR3 is TGTGCCAGCAGCTTAAGGACTAGCGGGAGTGGAACAGATACGCAGTATTTT.

The chain recombines TRBV5-1 with TRBJ2-5; the D gene is possibly TRBD2 (7 bases). The CDR3 runs to 16 residues. Germline CDR1 is SGHRS and CDR2 is YFSETQ. Trimming removed 0 bases at V and 4 bases at J, with 16 bases between. In DNA, the CDR3 is TGCGCCAGCAGCTTGGTTGGCGGGGGCACCAGAGAGACCCAGTACTTC. Its protein product is CASSLVGGGTRETQYF.

Here the CDR3 DNA reads TGTGCCAGCAAATTGGGACAGGGGGCTGTATCACCCCTCCACTTT. It is translated as CASKLGQGAVSPLHF. The rearrangement joins TRBV2 to TRBJ1-6; 12 bases are a match to TRBD1. V gave up 7 bases and J gave up 10 bases; unmatched junction bases: 8. The CDR3 sequence is 15 residues long. Germline loops: CDR1 SNHLY, CDR2 FYNNEI. The full variable domain, completed using reference TRBV2 and TRBJ1-6, is EPEVTQTPSHQVTQMGQEVILRCVPISNHLYFYWYRQILGQKVEFLVSFYNNEISEKSEIFDDQFSVERPDGSNFTLKIRSTKLEDSAMYFCASKLGQGAVSPLHFGNGTRLTVT.

The chain carries TRBV11-2 and TRBJ1-1, with D possibly TRBD1 on 6 matching bases. This CDR3 has 13 amino acids. Germline loops: CDR1 SGHAT, CDR2 FQNNGV. Trimming took 5 bases from V and 6 from J, leaving 13 bases between them. CDR3 nucleotides: TGTGCCAGCAGCCCGCAGGGGCTCGCTGAAGCTTTCTTT. Amino acid sequence: CASSPQGLAEAFF.

The gene calls are TRBV7-3 and TRBJ1-1; TRBD1 matches at 8 bases. CDR1 is SGHTA, CDR2 FQGTGA, per germline. The junction had 4 bases not matched to a gene; V was cut back by 6 bases and J by 1 base. The CDR3 covers 14 residues. CDR3 DNA sequence: TGTGCCAGCAGTTCAGGGGGCCGGAACACTGAAGCTTTCTTT. This encodes CASSSGGRNTEAFF.

The chain uses TRBV29-1 and TRBJ1-2, with TRBD1 matching 9 bases. From germline, CDR1 is SQVTM and CDR2 ANQGSEA. The CDR3 is made up of 19 amino acids. Trimming cost V 0 bases and J 0 bases; bases outside gene matches: 14. The DNA of the CDR3 is TGCAGCGTTGAAGAGGGGGACAGGGAATCCGGGAGAACTAACTATGGCTACACCTTC. The encoded protein is CSVEEGDRESGRTNYGYTF.

This chain connects TRBV14 to TRBJ2-1, with 12 bases fitting TRBD2. The V segment lost 6 bases and the J segment 9 bases; nucleotides outside the gene matches: 6. The CDR3 covers 14 residues. Looked up from germline, CDR1 is SGHDN and CDR2 is FVKESK. The DNA of the CDR3 is TGTGCCAGCAGGACTAGCGGGAGTTCGGGTGAGCAGTTCTTC. Translating it yields CASRTSGSSGEQFF.

This clone came up a few times. This sequence joins TRBV3-1 (or the pseudogene TRBV3-2) and TRBJ1-2, with TRBD1 matching 7 bases. This CDR3 region has 15 residues. Germline trimming cut 1 base from V and 1 base from J; bases unmatched to any gene: 3. The germline V gene has CDR1 LGHDT and CDR2 YNNKEL (reference sequence). The CDR3 coding sequence is TGTGCCAGCAGCCAAGGGGACAGCTTTAACTATGGCTACACCTTC. Translating gives CASSQGDSFNYGYTF.

J is TRBJ1-1 and V is TRBV4-1; no definite D call. The CDR3 has 15 residues. The germline V gene has CDR1 MGHRA and CDR2 YSYEKL. Trimming took off 4 bases at V and 2 bases at J, with 14 bases between the two ends. The CDR3 coding sequence is TGCGCCAGCAGCCCCCTAGAGGATTTTAACACTGAAGCTTTCTTT. It is translated as CASSPLEDFNTEAFF.

V and J are TRBV11-2 and TRBJ2-2, with D maybe TRBD1 (5 bases). Germline CDR1 reads SGHAT; CDR2 reads FQNNGV. Deletions cut 2 bases from V and 5 bases from J, with 9 bases between. This CDR3 is 14 amino acids long. Here the CDR3 DNA reads TGTGCCAGCAGCTTACTACAGGCAACCGGGGAGCTGTTTTTT. Translation: CASSLLQATGELFF. The variable domain in full, with the rest retrieved from reference TRBV11-2 and TRBJ2-2, is EAGVAQSPRYKIIEKRQSVAFWCNPISGHATLYWYQQILGQGPKLLIQFQNNGVVDDSQLPKDRFSAERLKGVDSTLKIQPAKLEDSAVYLCASSLLQATGELFFGEGSRLTVL.

V gene TRBV5-1 combines with J gene TRBJ2-1, with D perhaps matching TRBD2 (5 bases). The CDR3 totals 13 residues. Germline V gene lookup returns CDR1 SGHRS and CDR2 YFSETQ. Between the trimmed V and J ends, which lost 5 bases and 11 bases, there was a span of 17 bases. The CDR3 region is CASSTERLGKQFF. CDR3 sequence (DNA): TGCGCCAGCAGTACCGAGCGGTTGGGGAAGCAGTTCTTC.

This chain connects TRBV6-2 or TRBV6-3 to TRBJ2-3; possibly TRBD2 for D (6 bases). Germline V lookup: CDR1 MNHEY, CDR2 SVGEGT. Trimming took 5 bases from V and 4 from J, leaving 13 bases between them. The CDR3 contains 14 residues. This CDR3 reads CASSRLDRADTQYF. DNA of the CDR3: TGTGCCAGCAGTCGACTAGACCGGGCAGATACGCAGTATTTT.

The chain is built from TRBV7-9 and TRBJ1-3, with 7 bases that match TRBD1. The J segment lost 2 bases and the V segment lost 3 bases, leaving 1 base of the junction unmatched. This CDR3 region has 14 residues. The germline V gene has CDR1 SEHNR and CDR2 FQNEAQ (reference sequence). The CDR3 is CASSFGTAGNTIYF. CDR3 DNA: TGTGCCAGCAGCTTTGGGACAGCTGGAAACACCATATATTTT.

For the CDR3, the DNA is TGTGCCAGCAGCACCGGGACTAGCGGGTACAATGAGCAGTTCTTC. The encoded protein is CASSTGTSGYNEQFF. This chain links TRBV6-4 with TRBJ2-1, with 12 bases fitting TRBD2. This CDR3 comprises 15 residues. Germline V gene data show CDR1 as MRHNA and CDR2 as SNTAGT. V trimming: 6 bases; J trimming: 4 bases; junction bases outside the gene matches: 4.

The genes are TRBV5-1 and TRBJ2-7; a weak D match, TRBD1 (5 bases). The CDR3 totals 15 residues. The germline V gene encodes CDR1 SGHRS and CDR2 YFSETQ. Trimming removed 3 bases at V and 0 bases at J, with 13 bases between. The CDR3: CASSSREASSYEQYF. Written as DNA, the CDR3 is TGCGCCAGCAGCTCCAGGGAAGCCAGCTCCTACGAGCAGTACTTC.

The chain links TRBV18 to TRBJ1-4; D gene ambiguous. CDR1 KGHSH and CDR2 LQKENI come from the germline V gene. The V and J ends lost 5 bases and 3 bases respectively, with 10 bases between them. The CDR3 sequence is 14 residues long. The chain's CDR3 is CASSTGSANEKLFF. The CDR3 coding sequence is TGTGCCAGCTCAACGGGGTCAGCTAATGAAAAACTGTTTTTT.

This clone was detected only a few times. The chain combines TRBV20-1 with TRBJ1-6; D remains ambiguous. V was clipped by 6 bases and J by 10 bases, with 7 bases between them. The CDR3 runs 10 residues. The germline gives CDR1 DFQATT, CDR2 SNEGSKA (reference sequence). The CDR3 here is CSAGGSPLHF. The DNA of the CDR3 is TGCAGTGCCGGAGGATCACCCCTCCACTTT.

V and J are TRBV27 and TRBJ2-7; possibly TRBD1 for D (6 bases). Germline lookup yields CDR1 MNHEY and CDR2 SMNVEV (reference sequence). V was clipped by 2 bases and J by 3 bases, with 14 bases between them. The CDR3 has 15 residues. CDR3 protein: CASSLRGSPYYEQYF. In DNA, the CDR3 is TGTGCCAGCAGTTTAAGGGGGTCCCCCTACTACGAGCAGTACTTC.

The chain joins TRBV6-6 to TRBJ2-1; TRBD2 aligns across 10 bases. This CDR3 is 15 amino acids long. Germline assignment: CDR1 MNHNY and CDR2 SVGAGI (reference sequence). V was clipped by 0 bases and J by 6 bases; unmatched bases: 2. The CDR3 reads CASSYSIAGGNEQFF. DNA of the CDR3: TGTGCCAGCAGTTACTCAATAGCGGGGGGCAATGAGCAGTTCTTC.

V is TRBV6-5 and J is TRBJ1-2, with 9 bases matching TRBD1. CDR1 and CDR2 from the germline V gene are MNHEY and SVGAGI. This CDR3 is 15 amino acids long. V lost 0 bases to trimming and J lost 8 bases; unmatched junction nucleotides: 7. The chain's CDR3 is CASSYSWDRVRGYTF. Here the CDR3 DNA reads TGTGCCAGCAGTTACTCCTGGGACAGGGTCCGGGGCTACACCTTC.

The chain combines TRBV5-1 with TRBJ2-7; TRBD1 matches at 10 bases. Trimming cost V 5 bases and J 3 bases; bases outside gene matches: 5. The CDR3 loop spans 14 amino acids. Germline CDR1 reads SGHRS; CDR2 reads YFSETQ. In DNA, the CDR3 is TGCGCCAGCAGTAGGGGACAGGGGTACTACGAGCAGTACTTC. It codes for CASSRGQGYYEQYF. Variable domain in full (rest from reference TRBV5-1 and TRBJ2-7): KAGVTQTPRYLIKTRGQQVTLSCSPISGHRSVSWYQQTPGQGLQFLFEYFSETQRNKGNFPGRFSGRQFSNSRSEMNVSTLELGDSALYLCASSRGQGYYEQYFGPGTRLTVT.

This rearrangement joins TRBV6-5 to TRBJ1-5; 9 positions agree with TRBD1. V lost 6 bases and J lost 4; bases outside the gene matches: 7. The CDR3 is made up of 15 amino acids. Per the germline V gene, CDR1 is MNHEY and CDR2 is SVGAGI. CDR3 nucleotide sequence: TGTGCCAGCAGCCCCGGGACAGGGAAGAATCAGCCCCAGCATTTT. Amino acids: CASSPGTGKNQPQHF.

DNA for the CDR3: TGTGCCAGCAGTCCGGACAGGGCGTCCTACAATGAGCAGTTCTTC. This codes for CASSPDRASYNEQFF. This sequence joins TRBV27 and TRBJ2-1, with TRBD1 matching over 8 bases. The CDR3 sequence is 15 residues long. Germline V gene data show CDR1 as MNHEY and CDR2 as SMNVEV (reference sequence). Losses at the gene ends were 5 bases for V and 1 base for J; bases not matched to a gene: 4.

This clone was detected once. This chain uses TRBV2 with TRBJ2-1, with 8 bases fitting TRBD1. Trimming cost V 6 bases and J 5 bases; bases outside gene matches: 3. This CDR3 region has 13 residues. Germline CDR1 SNHLY, CDR2 FYNNEI. The CDR3 bases are TGTGCCAGCAGGACAGGGGCGAACAATGAGCAGTTCTTC. It specifies CASRTGANNEQFF.

For this clone: Other DNA sequences in this sample translate to the same CDR3. The chain has TRBV18 and TRBJ2-5, with TRBD1 identical over 10 bases. Per the germline V gene, CDR1 is KGHSH and CDR2 is LQKENI. The CDR3 covers 15 residues. Germline trimming cut 3 bases from V and 5 bases from J; bases unmatched to any gene: 6. The CDR3 coding sequence is TGTGCCAGCTCACCCAGAGGACAGGGGGGGGAGACCCAGTACTTC. The encoded protein is CASSPRGQGGETQYF. The full variable domain, rest sourced from reference TRBV18 and TRBJ2-5, is NAGVMQNPRHLVRRRGQEARLRCSPMKGHSHVYWYRQLPEEGLKFMVYLQKENIIDESGMPKERFSAEFPKEGPSILRIQQVVRGDSAAYFCASSPRGQGGETQYFGPGTRLLVL.

This clone is a singleton in its sample. J is TRBJ2-7 and V is TRBV27, with 9 bases lining up with TRBD1. The CDR3 contains 13 residues. CDR1 is MNHEY and CDR2 is SMNVEV in the germline V gene (reference sequence). Germline trimming cut 5 bases from V and 5 bases from J; bases unmatched to any gene: 4. Here the CDR3 DNA reads TGTGCCAGCAGTCTCGACAGGGGGGACGAGCAGTACTTC. It translates to CASSLDRGDEQYF.

CDR3 bases: TGTGCCACCCAGGCCTCTGGAAACACCATATATTTT. The encoded protein is CATQASGNTIYF. This rearrangement joins TRBV28 to TRBJ1-3, with D uncertain. Germline V lookup: CDR1 MDHEN, CDR2 SYDVKM. The CDR3 contains 12 residues. The V and J ends lost 10 bases and 0 bases respectively, with 7 bases between them.

This chain links TRBV5-6 with TRBJ2-1; TRBD2 matches at 14 bases. Germline-derived CDR1 and CDR2 are SGHDT and YYEEEE. The CDR3 sequence is 15 residues long. The V segment lost 4 bases and the J segment 6 bases; nucleotides outside the gene matches: 3. The CDR3 bases are TGTGCCAGCAGCCCTGGACTAGCGGGGGGCAATGAGCAGTTCTTC. Translated: CASSPGLAGGNEQFF.

The V and J genes are TRBV6-5 and TRBJ2-7, with a tentative D call TRBD2 (5 bases). Trimming cost V 6 bases and J 9 bases, with 24 bases left between them. Germline values: CDR1 MNHEY, CDR2 SVGAGI. The CDR3 consists of 15 residues. For the CDR3, the DNA is TGTGCCAGCAGCAGAACGGGATTTCCCCCTAAAGGGCAGTACTTC. Its translation is CASSRTGFPPKGQYF.